The next 8 T cell receptor beta chains were all read from a single sample in a study of T cell clones after liver transplantation. Profiled with immunoSEQ multiplex PCR; TCRdb holds only in-frame clones, not every one. The sample includes roughly 100,000 clones, approximately 78% of them seen just once. This sample comprised CD4+ T cells from blood, obtained before liver transplant. The receptor set was obtained from a human donor who received a liver transplant.

The chain uses TRBV5-1 and TRBJ1-3; D unresolved. Per germline, CDR1 SGHRS and CDR2 YFSETQ. Trimming left V 4 bases short and J 0 bases short, with 11 bases between. The CDR3 sequence is 15 residues long. CDR3: CASSPNRFSGNTIYF. The CDR3 region has the DNA TGCGCCAGCAGCCCGAACAGATTCTCTGGAAACACCATATATTTT. Full variable domain (missing parts from reference TRBV5-1 and TRBJ1-3): KAGVTQTPRYLIKTRGQQVTLSCSPISGHRSVSWYQQTPGQGLQFLFEYFSETQRNKGNFPGRFSGRQFSNSRSEMNVSTLELGDSALYLCASSPNRFSGNTIYFGEGSWLTVV.

The chain couples TRBV18 to TRBJ1-3, with 7 bases lining up with TRBD1. V shed 4 bases and J 2 bases; nucleotides not matched to a gene: 8. Germline values: CDR1 KGHSH, CDR2 LQKENI. The CDR3 extends over 16 amino acids. CDR3 sequence: CASSRDRAIAGNTIYF. CDR3 in DNA: TGTGCCAGCTCACGTGACAGGGCTATTGCTGGAAACACCATATATTTT.

The chain couples TRBV7-6 to TRBJ1-2, with 9 bases fitting TRBD1. V shed 3 bases, J shed 6 bases, and the junction held 5 bases outside the gene matches. In germline, CDR1 is SGHVS, CDR2 FNYEAQ. CDR3 length equals 14 residues. The CDR3 is CASSLVQGADGYTF. In nucleotides, the CDR3 is TGTGCCAGCAGCTTGGTACAGGGGGCCGATGGCTACACCTTC.

This clone was observed once. The rearrangement links TRBV5-1 to TRBJ2-3; TRBD2 is a possible D gene (6 bases). The germline V gene encodes CDR1 SGHRS and CDR2 YFSETQ. CDR3 size: 11 residues. Trimming removed 4 bases from V and 6 bases from J, with 6 bases in between. The CDR3 reads CASSGRDTQYF. CDR3 nucleotides: TGCGCCAGCAGCGGGAGGGATACGCAGTATTTT.

This chain links TRBV2 with TRBJ2-7, with D perhaps matching TRBD1 (6 bases). The V end lost 4 bases, the J end lost 1 base, and 14 bases lay between the germline ends. CDR3 length: 15 residues. Germline V gene sequence: CDR1 SNHLY, CDR2 FYNNEI. CDR3 DNA: TGTGCCAGCAGTGCCTCCGGACAGTTATCCTACGAGCAGTACTTC. Its translation: CASSASGQLSYEQYF.

The V and J genes are TRBV6-6 and TRBJ1-6; possible D gene TRBD1, 5 bases. Germline assignment: CDR1 MNHNY and CDR2 SVGAGI (reference sequence). This CDR3 has 15 residues. V was trimmed by 4 bases and J by 5 bases, leaving 12 bases between them. CDR3 in DNA: TGTGCCAGCAGTTCACTAGGGGCGGATAATTCACCCCTCCACTTT. Translated: CASSSLGADNSPLHF.

CDR3: CASSLRTGRYAFF. CDR3 bases: TGTGCCAGCAGTTTACGTACAGGGAGGTATGCTTTCTTT. The rearrangement uses TRBV28 and TRBJ1-1; maybe TRBD1 (6 bases). This CDR3 comprises 13 residues. With 2 bases removed from V and 11 bases from J, the gap between germline ends came to 15 bases. Germline V gives CDR1 MDHEN, CDR2 SYDVKM.

This clone was detected only a few times. V and J are TRBV9 and TRBJ2-1; D is perhaps TRBD2 (6 bases). V was cut by 4 bases and J by 2 bases, with 10 bases left in between. Germline CDR1 is SGDLS and CDR2 is YYNGEE. This CDR3 region has 14 residues. The CDR3, as DNA: TGTGCCAGCAGCTCCTCGGGGGCCTACAATGAGCAGTTCTTC. It codes for CASSSSGAYNEQFF.